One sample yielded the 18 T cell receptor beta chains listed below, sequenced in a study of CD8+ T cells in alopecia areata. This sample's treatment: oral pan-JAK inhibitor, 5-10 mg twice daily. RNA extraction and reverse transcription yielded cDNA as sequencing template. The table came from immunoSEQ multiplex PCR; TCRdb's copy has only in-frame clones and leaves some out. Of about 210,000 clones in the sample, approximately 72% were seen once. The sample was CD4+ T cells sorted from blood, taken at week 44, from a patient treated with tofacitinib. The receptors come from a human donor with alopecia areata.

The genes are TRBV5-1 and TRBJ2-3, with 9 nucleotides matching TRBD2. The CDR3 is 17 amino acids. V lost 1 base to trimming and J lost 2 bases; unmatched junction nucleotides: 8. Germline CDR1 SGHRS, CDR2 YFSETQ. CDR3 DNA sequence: TGCGCCAGCAGCTTGACGTTTAGCGGGGGAACCACAGATACGCAGTATTTT. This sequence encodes CASSLTFSGGTTDTQYF.

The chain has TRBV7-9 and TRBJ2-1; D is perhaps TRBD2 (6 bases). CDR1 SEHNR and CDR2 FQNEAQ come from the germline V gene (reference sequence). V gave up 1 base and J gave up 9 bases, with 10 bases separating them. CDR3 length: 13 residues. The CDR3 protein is CASSLVGGGEQFF. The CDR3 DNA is TGTGCCAGCAGCTTAGTCGGGGGAGGTGAGCAGTTCTTC.

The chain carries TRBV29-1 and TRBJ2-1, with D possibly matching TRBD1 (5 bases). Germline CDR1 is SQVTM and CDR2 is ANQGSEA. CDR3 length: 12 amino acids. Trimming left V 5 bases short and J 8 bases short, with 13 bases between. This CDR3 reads CSVNSGIYEQFF. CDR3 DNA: TGCAGCGTTAATTCAGGGATCTATGAGCAGTTCTTC.

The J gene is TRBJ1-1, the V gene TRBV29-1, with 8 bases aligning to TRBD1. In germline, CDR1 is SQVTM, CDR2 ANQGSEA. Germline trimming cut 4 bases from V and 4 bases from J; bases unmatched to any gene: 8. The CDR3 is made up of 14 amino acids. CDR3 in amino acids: CSVAGQGATTEAFF. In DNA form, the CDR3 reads TGCAGCGTTGCAGGCCAGGGGGCGACCACTGAAGCTTTCTTT.

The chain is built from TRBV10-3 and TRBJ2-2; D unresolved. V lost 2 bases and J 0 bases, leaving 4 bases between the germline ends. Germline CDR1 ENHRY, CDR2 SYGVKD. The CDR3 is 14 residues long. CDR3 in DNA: TGTGCCATCAGTGAGGGGCCGAACACCGGGGAGCTGTTTTTT. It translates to CAISEGPNTGELFF.

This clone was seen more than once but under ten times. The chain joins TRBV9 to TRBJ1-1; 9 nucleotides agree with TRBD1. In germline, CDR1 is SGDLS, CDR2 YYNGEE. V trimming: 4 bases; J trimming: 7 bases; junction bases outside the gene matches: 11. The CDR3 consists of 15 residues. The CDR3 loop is CASSPRQGGLDEAFF. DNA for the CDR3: TGTGCCAGCAGCCCTCGACAGGGGGGCCTGGATGAAGCTTTCTTT.

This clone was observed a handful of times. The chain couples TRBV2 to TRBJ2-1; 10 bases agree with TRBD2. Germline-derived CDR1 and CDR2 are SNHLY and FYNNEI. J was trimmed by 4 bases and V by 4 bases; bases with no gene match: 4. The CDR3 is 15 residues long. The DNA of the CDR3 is TGTGCCAGCAGTGCGGTTAGCGGGGGGTACAATGAGCAGTTCTTC. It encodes CASSAVSGGYNEQFF.

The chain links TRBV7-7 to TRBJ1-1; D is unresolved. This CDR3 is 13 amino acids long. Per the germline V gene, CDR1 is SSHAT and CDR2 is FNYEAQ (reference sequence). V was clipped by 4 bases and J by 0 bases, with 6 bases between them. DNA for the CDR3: TGTGCCAGCAGCTCCCAGGTGAACACTGAAGCTTTCTTT. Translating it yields CASSSQVNTEAFF.

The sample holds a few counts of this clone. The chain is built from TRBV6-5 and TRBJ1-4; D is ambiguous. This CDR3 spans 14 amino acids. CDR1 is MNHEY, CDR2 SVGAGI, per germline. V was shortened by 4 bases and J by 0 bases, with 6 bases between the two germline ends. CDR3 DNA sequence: TGTGCCAGCAGTTCAAGCACAACTAATGAAAAACTGTTTTTT. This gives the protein CASSSSTTNEKLFF.

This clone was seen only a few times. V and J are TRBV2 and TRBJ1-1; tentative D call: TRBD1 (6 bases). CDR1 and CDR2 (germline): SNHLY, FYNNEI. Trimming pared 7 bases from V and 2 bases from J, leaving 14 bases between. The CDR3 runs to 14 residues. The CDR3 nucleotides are TGTGCCAGCAACACCAGGGGAAGAAACACTGAAGCTTTCTTT. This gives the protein CASNTRGRNTEAFF.

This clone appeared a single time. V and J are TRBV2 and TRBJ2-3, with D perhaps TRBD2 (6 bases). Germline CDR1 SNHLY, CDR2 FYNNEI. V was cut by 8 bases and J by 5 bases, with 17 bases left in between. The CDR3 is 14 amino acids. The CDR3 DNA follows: TGTGCCAGCTATTTGGGGGGAACCGGAGATACGCAGTATTTT. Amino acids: CASYLGGTGDTQYF.

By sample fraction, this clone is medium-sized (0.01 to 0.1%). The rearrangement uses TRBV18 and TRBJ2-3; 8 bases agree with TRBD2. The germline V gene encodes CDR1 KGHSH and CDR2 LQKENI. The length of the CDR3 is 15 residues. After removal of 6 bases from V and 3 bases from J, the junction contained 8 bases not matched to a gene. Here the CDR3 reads CASSWTAGGTDTQYF. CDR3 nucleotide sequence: TGTGCCAGCTCCTGGACCGCGGGGGGTACAGATACGCAGTATTTT.

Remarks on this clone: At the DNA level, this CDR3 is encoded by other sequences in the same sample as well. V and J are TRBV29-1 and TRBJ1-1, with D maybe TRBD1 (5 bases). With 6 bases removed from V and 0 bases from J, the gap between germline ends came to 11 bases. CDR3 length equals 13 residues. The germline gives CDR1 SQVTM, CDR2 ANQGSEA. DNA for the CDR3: TGCAGCGTGGCGGGGGTTATGAACACTGAAGCTTTCTTT. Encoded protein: CSVAGVMNTEAFF.

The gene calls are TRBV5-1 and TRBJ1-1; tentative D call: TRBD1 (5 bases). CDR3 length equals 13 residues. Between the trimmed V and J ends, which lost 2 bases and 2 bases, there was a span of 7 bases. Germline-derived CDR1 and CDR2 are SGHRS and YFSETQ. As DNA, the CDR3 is TGCGCCAGCAGCTTCGACAGTAACACTGAAGCTTTCTTT. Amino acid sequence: CASSFDSNTEAFF. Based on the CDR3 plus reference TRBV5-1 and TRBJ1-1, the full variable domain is KAGVTQTPRYLIKTRGQQVTLSCSPISGHRSVSWYQQTPGQGLQFLFEYFSETQRNKGNFPGRFSGRQFSNSRSEMNVSTLELGDSALYLCASSFDSNTEAFFGQGTRLTVV.

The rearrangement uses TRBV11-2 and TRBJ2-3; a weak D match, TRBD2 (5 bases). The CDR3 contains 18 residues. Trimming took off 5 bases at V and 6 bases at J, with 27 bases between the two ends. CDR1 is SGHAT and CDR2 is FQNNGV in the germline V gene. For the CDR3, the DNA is TGTGCCAGCAGCCTGGAGCAGCTCAGGACGGAGGCAGCGGATACGCAGTATTTT. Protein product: CASSLEQLRTEAADTQYF. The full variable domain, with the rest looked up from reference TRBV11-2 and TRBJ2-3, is EAGVAQSPRYKIIEKRQSVAFWCNPISGHATLYWYQQILGQGPKLLIQFQNNGVVDDSQLPKDRFSAERLKGVDSTLKIQPAKLEDSAVYLCASSLEQLRTEAADTQYFGPGTRLTVL.

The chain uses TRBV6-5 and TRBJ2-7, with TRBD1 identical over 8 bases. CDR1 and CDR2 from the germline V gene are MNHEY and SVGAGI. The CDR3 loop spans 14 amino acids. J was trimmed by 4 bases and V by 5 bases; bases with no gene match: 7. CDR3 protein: CASSLGQGWYEQYF. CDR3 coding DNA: TGTGCCAGCAGTCTAGGACAGGGCTGGTACGAGCAGTACTTC.

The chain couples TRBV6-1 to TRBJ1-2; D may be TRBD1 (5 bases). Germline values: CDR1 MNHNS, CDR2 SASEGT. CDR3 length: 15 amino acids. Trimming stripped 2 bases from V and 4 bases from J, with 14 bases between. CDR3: CASSEYGTEGYGYTF. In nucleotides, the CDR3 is TGTGCCAGCAGTGAATACGGGACCGAGGGCTATGGCTACACCTTC.

The CDR3 DNA sequence: TGTGCCAGCAGCCGTGACCCGAGGAAAGATCAGCCCCAGCATTTT. This encodes CASSRDPRKDQPQHF. The chain couples TRBV27 to TRBJ1-5; D is unclear. This CDR3 comprises 15 residues. With 6 bases removed from V and 5 bases from J, the gap between germline ends came to 17 bases. Germline V gene data show CDR1 as MNHEY and CDR2 as SMNVEV (reference sequence).